This T cell receptor beta chain was sequenced for a study of cytomegalovirus exposure and HLA in healthy donors. General observations from the study: Associated with cytomegalovirus, according to the listing, were 150 to 200 TCR beta chains. Confirmation in vitro established that a few CMV-associated chains were specific for CMV antigens.

Trimming pared 4 bases from V and 0 bases from J, leaving 9 bases between. Germline loops: CDR1 MGHRA, CDR2 YSYEKL. This CDR3 has 14 residues. With regard to this clone: Antigen unknown.

Assay: immunoSEQ multiplex PCR; the TCRdb copy retains only in-frame clones and omits some. The sample has approximately 98,000 clones; around 95% are singletons. The source material was PBMCs. V is TRBV4-1 and J is TRBJ1-1; D call uncertain. This TCR was recovered from a woman aged 18 to 35 in good health and CMV-seronegative. Written as DNA, the CDR3 is TGCGCCAGCAGCCCTATCGGGATGAACACTGAAGCTTTCTTT. Encoded protein: CASSPIGMNTEAFF.